Listed here is a single T cell receptor beta chain. V was cut by 6 bases and J by 6 bases, with 9 bases left in between. Looked up from germline, CDR1 is MNHEY and CDR2 is SMNVEV (reference sequence). This CDR3 contains 11 residues. This entry is derived from a study of OX40 agonist ivuxolimab in advanced cancers. Whole-study context: Patients were treated with intravenous ivuxolimab, dosed at 0.01 to 10 mg/kg and infused every 2 weeks.

The repertoire was sequenced with immunoSEQ multiplex PCR; TCRdb's copy has only in-frame clones and lacks some. The table lists approximately 60,000 clones, almost 85% of them singletons. Specimen: CD4+ or CD8+ T cells sorted from blood, collected in a trial of the OX40 agonist ivuxolimab. The chain carries TRBV27 and TRBJ2-7; D gene uncertain. The receptor was isolated from an adult with an advanced solid tumor such as melanoma, head and neck, liver or kidney cancer. The CDR3 coding sequence is TGTGCCAGCAGCAACTATGCCGAGCAGTACTTC. Amino acid sequence: CASSNYAEQYF.